This T cell receptor beta chain is from a study of blood T cell repertoires in COVID-19. Whole-study context: Acute-phase and convalescent COVID-19 samples originated in the United States, Italy and Spain. From T cells, B-cell-depleted T cells, or PBMCs came the material, which was cDNA or gDNA.

The CDR3 is 14 residues long. Germline CDR1 reads SEHNR; CDR2 reads FQNEAQ (reference sequence). The V end was cut by 3 bases, the J end by 3 bases, with 10 bases between. Per the original data handling: Nucleated cell counts were estimated from reference gene primer amplification. Repertoires were generated with immunoSEQ multiplex PCR, while TCRdb's copy carries only in-frame clones and drops some. D and trimming come from the DNA, and the V and J calls and clone size come from that table. The table shows more than 200,000 clones, with approximately 83% occurring only once. This receptor was obtained from a man between 35 and 55 years old with acute or convalescent COVID-19. Source material: peripheral blood. V gene TRBV7-9 combines with J gene TRBJ2-3; tentatively, D is TRBD1 (5 bases). The CDR3 loop is CASSFGRATDTQYF. The DNA for the CDR3 is TGTGCCAGCAGCTTCGGCAGGGCTACAGATACGCAGTATTTT.